The 18 T cell receptor beta chains listed next were all sequenced from one sample in a study of T cells after yellow fever vaccination. Via MiXCR, TCRdb re-called the 5' RACE reads, giving one row per CDR3 protein. Of fewer than 500,000 distinct CDR3 sequences detected, 15% to 20% appear once; the ten largest clones hold roughly a sixth. The sample here was PBMCs, taken before the yellow fever booster vaccination. The receptor set was obtained from a man aged 18 to 30 who received the YFV17D yellow fever vaccine.

This clonotype was picked up a small number of times. This chain joins TRBV12-3 or TRBV12-4 and TRBJ2-5, with 11 bases lining up with TRBD2. V lost 5 bases and J lost 5; bases outside the gene matches: 4. This CDR3 region has 14 residues. CDR3 protein: CASSTSGGGETQYF. Written as DNA, the CDR3 is TGTGCCAGCAGTACTAGCGGGGGCGGGGAGACCCAGTACTTC.

The J gene is TRBJ2-5, the V gene TRBV7-9; possible D gene TRBD1, 7 bases. V shed 6 bases and J shed 1 base, with 18 bases lying between them. This CDR3 comprises 16 residues. CDR1 is SEHNR and CDR2 is FQNEAQ in the germline V gene (reference sequence). Here the CDR3 reads CASSLGAGGTQETQYF. In DNA, the CDR3 is TGTGCCAGCAGTTTGGGGGCAGGGGGGACCCAAGAGACCCAGTACTTC.

This clonotype turned up a few times. J is TRBJ2-2 and V is TRBV4-2; no firm D call. There are 12 residues in the CDR3. Germline lookup yields CDR1 LGHNA and CDR2 YNFKEQ. Trimming left V 0 bases short and J 9 bases short, with 5 bases between. This chain's CDR3 is CASSQERRELFF. The CDR3 nucleotides read TGTGCCAGCAGCCAAGAACGGCGGGAGCTGTTTTTT.

This clonotype was observed a handful of times. The J gene is TRBJ2-5, the V gene TRBV29-1; either TRBD1 or TRBD2 may supply D (5 bases each). V lost 4 bases and J lost 1, with 7 bases in between. This CDR3 is 12 amino acids long. CDR1 and CDR2 from the germline V gene are SQVTM and ANQGSEA. DNA of the CDR3: TGCAGCGTTGTGGGGACCCAAGAGACCCAGTACTTC. It translates to CSVVGTQETQYF.

In its sample, this clonotype was seen a few times. This chain connects TRBV12-3 or TRBV12-4 to TRBJ1-5; 7 bases fit TRBD1. Unmatched junction bases numbered 8, after V lost 6 bases and J lost 0 bases. The CDR3 covers 16 residues. The CDR3 reads CASRQNRGDSNQPQHF. In DNA, the CDR3 is TGTGCCAGCAGGCAAAACAGGGGCGATAGCAATCAGCCCCAGCATTTT.

The V gene is TRBV12-3 or TRBV12-4, the J gene TRBJ2-3; TRBD2 is a possible D gene (7 bases). The CDR3 extends over 13 amino acids. Trimming stripped 6 bases from V and 4 bases from J, with 11 bases between. The DNA for the CDR3 is TGTGCCAGCAGAGGGGGGGAGGCAGATACGCAGTATTTT. Protein sequence: CASRGGEADTQYF.

V and J are TRBV20-1 and TRBJ2-3; D gene uncertain. CDR3 length: 13 residues. Germline V gives CDR1 DFQATT, CDR2 SNEGSKA (reference sequence). V gave up 5 bases and J gave up 6 bases, with 15 bases separating them. The CDR3 bases are TGCAGTGCTCACGGACCCCCGCTTGATACGCAGTATTTT. Amino acids: CSAHGPPLDTQYF.

This clonotype came up a few times. The CDR3: CASSVGPSYEQYF. CDR3 sequence (DNA): TGTGCCAGCAGCGTAGGTCCCTCCTACGAGCAGTACTTC. The chain is built from TRBV9 and TRBJ2-7; D uncertain. The germline V and J ends were trimmed by 0 bases and 0 bases, with 4 bases remaining between them. Germline lookup yields CDR1 SGDLS and CDR2 YYNGEE. The CDR3 runs to 13 residues.

This clonotype has more than one count but fewer than ten. The chain recombines TRBV24-1 with TRBJ1-5; D may be TRBD1 (5 bases). V gave up 9 bases and J gave up 0 bases, with 14 bases separating them. CDR1 and CDR2 from the germline V gene are KGHDR and SFDVKD. The CDR3 runs 15 residues. CDR3 loop: CATPQGDYSNQPQHF. In nucleotides, the CDR3 is TGTGCCACCCCTCAGGGTGACTATAGCAATCAGCCCCAGCATTTT.

The chain is built from TRBV6-2 or TRBV6-3 and TRBJ1-1; no definite D call. This CDR3 is built from 14 residues. Germline CDR1 reads MNHEY; CDR2 reads SVGEGT. The V and J ends lost 0 bases and 0 bases respectively, with 5 bases between them. CDR3 nucleotide sequence: TGTGCCAGCAGTTACTCGAACATGAACACTGAAGCTTTCTTT. Amino acid sequence: CASSYSNMNTEAFF.

The chain couples TRBV12-3 or TRBV12-4 to TRBJ2-1; 12 nucleotides agree with TRBD2. This CDR3 has 17 residues. V trimming: 2 bases; J trimming: 8 bases; junction bases outside the gene matches: 10. The chain's CDR3 is CASSLIGLAGTGDEQFF. The CDR3 coding sequence is TGTGCCAGCAGTTTAATTGGACTAGCGGGGACGGGAGATGAGCAGTTCTTC.

The genes are TRBV7-9 and TRBJ2-1, with 9 bases fitting TRBD2. V lost 2 bases, J lost 2 bases, and 7 bases stayed unmatched. The CDR3 is 17 amino acids. In germline, CDR1 is SEHNR, CDR2 FQNEAQ (reference sequence). The CDR3 sequence: CASSLLRRGGTYNEQFF. CDR3 bases: TGTGCCAGCAGCTTACTGAGGCGGGGGGGTACCTACAATGAGCAGTTCTTC.

The chain couples TRBV12-3 or TRBV12-4 to TRBJ1-2; no firm D call. CDR3 size: 12 residues. Trimming removed 7 bases at V and 8 bases at J, with 14 bases between. The CDR3 DNA follows: TGTGCCAGCATGGAGTATTACCGAGGCTACACCTTC. Translation: CASMEYYRGYTF.

In its sample, this clonotype was seen a few times. This chain uses TRBV12-3 or TRBV12-4 with TRBJ1-5; tentatively, D is TRBD1 (6 bases). The CDR3 covers 18 residues. V was shortened by 3 bases and J by 4 bases, with 22 bases between the two germline ends. This chain's CDR3 is CASSLGEGDRGVNQPQHF. CDR3 nucleotides: TGTGCCAGCAGTTTGGGAGAGGGGGACCGAGGGGTTAATCAGCCCCAGCATTTT.

The chain joins TRBV7-9 to TRBJ2-5; no clear D gene. This CDR3 comprises 14 residues. V lost 4 bases to trimming and J lost 2 bases, with 11 bases between them. Per germline, CDR1 SEHNR and CDR2 FQNEAQ (reference sequence). The CDR3 region has the DNA TGTGCCAGCAGCTACACAGTGGTTCAAGAGACCCAGTACTTC. This sequence encodes CASSYTVVQETQYF.

In this sample, this clonotype turned up a few times. The J gene is TRBJ1-6, the V gene TRBV5-1, with a weak D call TRBD1 (5 bases). The germline V and J ends were trimmed by 0 bases and 10 bases, with 8 bases remaining between them. CDR3 length: 13 residues. Germline assignment: CDR1 SGHRS and CDR2 YFSETQ. DNA for the CDR3: TGCGCCAGCAGCTTGGCCGGGACCTCACCCCTCCACTTT. Its translation: CASSLAGTSPLHF.

In its sample, this clonotype was seen a few times. The chain uses TRBV4-2 and TRBJ1-3; D is unclear. In germline, CDR1 is LGHNA, CDR2 YNFKEQ. Trimming pared 0 bases from V and 3 bases from J, leaving 12 bases between. The length of the CDR3 is 16 residues. CDR3 DNA: TGTGCCAGCAGCCAAGATCCCAGCGGGTATGGAAACACCATATATTTT. Protein sequence: CASSQDPSGYGNTIYF.

The chain uses TRBV7-3 and TRBJ2-2, with D possibly called TRBD1 or TRBD2 (5 bases each). Germline assignment: CDR1 SGHTA and CDR2 FQGTGA. V gave up 6 bases and J gave up 6 bases, with 11 bases separating them. The CDR3 has 13 amino acids. The CDR3: CASRGTTPGELFF. For the CDR3, the DNA is TGTGCCAGCAGGGGGACGACCCCCGGGGAGCTGTTTTTT. The variable domain in full, with the rest retrieved from reference TRBV7-3 and TRBJ2-2, is GAGVSQTPSNKVTEKGKYVELRCDPISGHTALYWYRQSLGQGPEFLIYFQGTGAADDSGLPNDRFFAVRPEGSVSTLKIQRTERGDSAVYLCASRGTTPGELFFGEGSRLTVL.